The 27 T cell receptor beta chains given below trace back to one sample, sequenced in a study of blood T cell repertoires in COVID-19. Here immunoSEQ multiplex PCR was the method, and the copy in TCRdb shows in-frame clones only, minus some. The data hold 540,000 or so clones, with 85% to 90% observed a single time. Sequencing used peripheral blood. These receptors were collected from a woman aged 50 to 65 with COVID-19, enrolled during active disease.

This clone has a handful of counts. V and J are TRBV3-1 (or the pseudogene TRBV3-2) and TRBJ1-2; possibly TRBD1 for D (5 bases). The CDR3 runs to 13 residues. Trimming stripped 2 bases from V and 1 base from J, with 5 bases between. Germline values: CDR1 LGHDT, CDR2 YNNKEL (reference sequence). As DNA, the CDR3 is TGTGCCAGCAGCCAACAGGGTAACTATGGCTACACCTTC. Translating gives CASSQQGNYGYTF.

The rearrangement joins TRBV11-3 to TRBJ2-1; 8 bases align to TRBD1. This CDR3 is 15 amino acids long. Germline CDR1 SGHNT, CDR2 YENEEA. V shed 5 bases, J shed 10 bases, and the junction held 13 bases outside the gene matches. CDR3 nucleotide sequence: TGTGCCAGCAGCCCGGGAACAGGACAGGGAGGAGAGCAGTTCTTC. This encodes CASSPGTGQGGEQFF.

The chain uses TRBV5-6 and TRBJ1-2; D is ambiguous. The CDR3 sequence is 13 residues long. V gave up 0 bases and J gave up 4 bases, with 7 bases separating them. Germline CDR1 reads SGHDT; CDR2 reads YYEEEE. The CDR3 sequence: CASSLAGSYGYTF. DNA of the CDR3: TGTGCCAGCAGCTTGGCAGGATCCTATGGCTACACCTTC. Looking up the rest from reference TRBV5-6 and TRBJ1-2 gives the full variable domain: DAGVTQSPTHLIKTRGQQVTLRCSPKSGHDTVSWYQQALGQGPQFIFQYYEEEERQRGNFPDRFSGHQFPNYSSELNVNALLLGDSALYLCASSLAGSYGYTFGSGTRLTVV.

The rearrangement uses TRBV5-1 and TRBJ2-3; D not resolved. Germline CDR1 is SGHRS and CDR2 is YFSETQ. The length of the CDR3 is 12 residues. Trimming left V 3 bases short and J 6 bases short, with 8 bases between. The CDR3 loop is CASSSRSDTQYF. For the CDR3, the DNA is TGCGCCAGCAGCTCCCGGTCGGATACGCAGTATTTT.

The chain has TRBV30 and TRBJ1-1, with 9 bases lining up with TRBD1. The CDR3 runs to 14 residues. Losses at the gene ends were 2 bases for V and 4 bases for J; bases not matched to a gene: 5. Germline V gives CDR1 GTSNPN, CDR2 SVGIG (reference sequence). The CDR3 bases are TGTGCCTGGAGTAACCACAGGGGGCCCACTGAAGCTTTCTTT. Amino acids: CAWSNHRGPTEAFF.

This clone came up once. The rearrangement joins TRBV2 to TRBJ1-4; D is unclear. Germline CDR1 and CDR2: SNHLY and FYNNEI. Trimming shortened V by 4 bases and J by 0 bases, and 12 bases separated the two germline ends. The CDR3 totals 16 residues. The CDR3 is CASSGPFAATNEKLFF. The CDR3 DNA sequence: TGTGCCAGCAGTGGGCCTTTCGCTGCAACTAATGAAAAACTGTTTTTT.

Many counts were recorded for this clone. The same CDR3 is also encoded by other DNA sequences in this sample. The chain combines TRBV19 with TRBJ1-5; tentatively, D is TRBD1 (6 bases). V was shortened by 5 bases and J by 5 bases, with 13 bases between the two germline ends. CDR3 size: 14 residues. The germline gives CDR1 LNHDA, CDR2 SQIVND (reference sequence). The CDR3 DNA reads TGTGCCAGTAGTGCACAGGGAAGCTATCAGCCCCAGCATTTT. Translation: CASSAQGSYQPQHF.

The chain has TRBV15 and TRBJ1-5, with 8 bases fitting TRBD1. The CDR3 extends over 17 amino acids. Germline CDR1 reads LNHNV; CDR2 reads YYDKDF (reference sequence). V trimming: 2 bases; J trimming: 0 bases; junction bases outside the gene matches: 6. CDR3 loop: CATSRPPGTGSNQPQHF. CDR3 nucleotides: TGTGCCACCAGCAGACCACCGGGGACAGGTAGCAATCAGCCCCAGCATTTT.

This sequence joins TRBV7-3 and TRBJ2-1, with 8 bases fitting TRBD2. The CDR3 is 15 residues long. Trimming took 4 bases from V and 4 from J; bases not matched to a gene: 6. Per the germline V gene, CDR1 is SGHTA and CDR2 is FQGTGA. This chain's CDR3 is CASSSPGLAYNEQFF. For the CDR3, the DNA is TGTGCCAGCAGCTCCCCCGGACTAGCTTACAATGAGCAGTTCTTC.

This clone was detected only once. The chain links TRBV18 to TRBJ1-3, with TRBD1 identical over 10 bases. The germline V gene has CDR1 KGHSH and CDR2 LQKENI. Trimming took 3 bases from V and 0 from J; bases not matched to a gene: 2. The CDR3 runs to 16 residues. DNA for the CDR3: TGTGCCAGCTCACCCCGACAGGGGGCCTCTGGAAACACCATATATTTT. Translation: CASSPRQGASGNTIYF.

The chain recombines TRBV5-1 with TRBJ1-1; TRBD1 matches 9 bases. In germline, CDR1 is SGHRS, CDR2 YFSETQ. The CDR3 is 17 amino acids. The V gene end was trimmed by 2 bases and the J gene end by 0 bases; junction bases not matched to a gene: 8. The CDR3 DNA reads TGCGCCAGCAGCTTACGACAGGGGGGCAACTTGAACACTGAAGCTTTCTTT. As protein: CASSLRQGGNLNTEAFF.

The V gene is TRBV18, the J gene TRBJ1-6, with D perhaps TRBD1 (6 bases). The germline gives CDR1 KGHSH, CDR2 LQKENI. Trimming removed 6 bases from V and 6 bases from J, with 12 bases in between. The CDR3 has 14 amino acids. The DNA of the CDR3 is TGTGCCAGCTCCCCCGGACAGACTAATTCACCCCTCCACTTT. Protein: CASSPGQTNSPLHF.

This chain uses TRBV5-1 with TRBJ1-2; the D gene is possibly TRBD1 (6 bases). Looked up from germline, CDR1 is SGHRS and CDR2 is YFSETQ. The CDR3 length is 14 residues. Trimming stripped 7 bases from V and 4 bases from J, with 17 bases between. CDR3 loop: CASAPQQGPYGYTF. The CDR3 DNA reads TGCGCCAGCGCCCCACAGCAGGGGCCCTATGGCTACACCTTC. The whole variable domain, remainder taken from reference TRBV5-1 and TRBJ1-2, is KAGVTQTPRYLIKTRGQQVTLSCSPISGHRSVSWYQQTPGQGLQFLFEYFSETQRNKGNFPGRFSGRQFSNSRSEMNVSTLELGDSALYLCASAPQQGPYGYTFGSGTRLTVV.

This clone has a handful of counts. The chain uses TRBV6-5 and TRBJ2-3; the D gene is possibly TRBD2 (5 bases). Germline V gene sequence: CDR1 MNHEY, CDR2 SVGAGI. Between the trimmed V and J ends, which lost 6 bases and 10 bases, there was a span of 20 bases. The CDR3 consists of 14 residues. This chain's CDR3 is CASRLQDGGRAQYF. The CDR3 region has the DNA TGTGCCAGCAGGCTGCAGGACGGAGGTAGGGCGCAGTATTTT.

The rearrangement joins TRBV5-1 to TRBJ1-4; possibly TRBD1 for D (5 bases). The CDR3 is 15 amino acids. Trimming cost V 0 bases and J 5 bases, with 11 bases left between them. Germline-derived CDR1 and CDR2 are SGHRS and YFSETQ. CDR3 loop: CASSLEGANNEKLFF. The CDR3 coding sequence is TGCGCCAGCAGCTTGGAAGGGGCCAACAATGAAAAACTGTTTTTT.

This chain uses TRBV2 with TRBJ2-6; 7 bases align to TRBD1. Germline CDR1 SNHLY, CDR2 FYNNEI. The CDR3 runs to 14 residues. V dropped 6 bases and J dropped 2; count of bases not matched to a gene: 1. CDR3 protein: CASSTGAGANVLTF. The CDR3 region has the DNA TGTGCCAGCAGCACAGGGGCTGGGGCCAACGTCCTGACTTTC.

This clone appeared once. The chain carries TRBV7-9 and TRBJ1-4, with 7 nucleotides matching TRBD1. The germline V gene has CDR1 SEHNR and CDR2 FQNEAQ (reference sequence). Trimming took 6 bases from V and 3 from J; bases not matched to a gene: 7. The CDR3 is 15 residues long. The CDR3 nucleotides read TGTGCCAGCAGGCCCACAGGGGCGGCTAATGAAAAACTGTTTTTT. Protein sequence: CASRPTGAANEKLFF.

DNA for the CDR3: TGTGCCAGCAGCGTCGTGGCTCGACAGGGCGCAGTTGAGCAGTTCTTC. Translated, it gives CASSVVARQGAVEQFF. The chain uses TRBV9 and TRBJ2-1; 7 bases align to TRBD1. The CDR3 runs to 16 residues. CDR1 SGDLS and CDR2 YYNGEE come from the germline V gene. V gave up 2 bases and J gave up 9 bases; unmatched junction bases: 14.

The rearrangement links TRBV19 to TRBJ1-4; TRBD1 aligns across 10 bases. V was pared by 7 bases and J by 5 bases, with 10 bases of the junction left unmatched. The CDR3 consists of 16 residues. The germline CDR1 and CDR2 sequences are LNHDA and SQIVND (reference sequence). The DNA of the CDR3 is TGTGCCAGTACTAAACCGGGACAGGGGCCGAATGAAAAACTGTTTTTT. Protein sequence: CASTKPGQGPNEKLFF.

Notes on this clone: The sample has other DNA sequences that encode this CDR3 too. This chain uses TRBV5-4 with TRBJ1-1, with unresolved D. The V end was cut by 4 bases, the J end by 4 bases, with 11 bases between. From germline, CDR1 is SGHNT and CDR2 YYREEE (reference sequence). This CDR3 comprises 13 residues. CDR3 loop: CASSLGSGTEAFF. In nucleotides, the CDR3 is TGTGCCAGCAGCCTGGGCAGTGGCACTGAAGCTTTCTTT.

The J gene is TRBJ2-3, the V gene TRBV3-1 (or the pseudogene TRBV3-2), with D maybe TRBD2 (5 bases). The V end was cut by 3 bases, the J end by 15 bases, with 13 bases between. Germline values: CDR1 LGHDT, CDR2 YNNKEL (reference sequence). This CDR3 comprises 11 residues. The CDR3 reads CASSHGETPYF. The CDR3 region has the DNA TGTGCCAGCAGCCACGGGGAGACTCCTTATTTT.

This clone came up a few times. The CDR3 reads CASRDGGVISPLHF. Written as DNA, the CDR3 is TGTGCCAGCAGGGACGGAGGGGTGATATCACCCCTCCACTTT. The rearrangement links TRBV2 to TRBJ1-6; weak D call: TRBD1 (5 bases). V gave up 6 bases and J gave up 10 bases, with 16 bases separating them. In germline, CDR1 is SNHLY, CDR2 FYNNEI. This CDR3 has 14 amino acids.

This clone was seen just once. The chain carries TRBV30 and TRBJ2-4, with D maybe TRBD2 (6 bases). The V end was cut by 2 bases, the J end by 4 bases, with 18 bases between. Germline loops: CDR1 GTSNPN, CDR2 SVGIG (reference sequence). The CDR3 loop spans 16 amino acids. CDR3 protein: CAWSPGLALGKNIQYF. CDR3 bases: TGTGCCTGGAGTCCGGGACTTGCCTTGGGAAAAAACATTCAGTACTTC.

The rearrangement uses TRBV5-1 and TRBJ1-4; D may be TRBD1 (6 bases). CDR3 length: 16 residues. In germline, CDR1 is SGHRS, CDR2 YFSETQ. Trimming removed 4 bases at V and 0 bases at J, with 13 bases between. CDR3 coding DNA: TGCGCCAGCAGCAGGGACACATATCCAACTAATGAAAAACTGTTTTTT. Translated, it gives CASSRDTYPTNEKLFF.

J is TRBJ2-3 and V is TRBV19, with TRBD2 identical over 9 bases. The CDR3 runs to 20 residues. Germline CDR1 reads LNHDA; CDR2 reads SQIVND (reference sequence). J was trimmed by 2 bases and V by 7 bases; bases with no gene match: 22. The CDR3 loop is CASTGGFRAKGLANTDTQYF. The CDR3 DNA is TGTGCCAGTACGGGAGGGTTTCGGGCGAAGGGACTAGCCAACACAGATACGCAGTATTTT.

The chain recombines TRBV7-8 with TRBJ1-1; D perhaps matches TRBD1 (6 bases). In germline, CDR1 is SGHVS, CDR2 FQNEAQ. CDR3 length: 18 residues. The V end was cut by 5 bases, the J end by 0 bases, with 22 bases between. The CDR3 sequence: CASSPHSGRGTVNTEAFF. CDR3 DNA sequence: TGTGCCAGCAGCCCCCATTCGGGGAGGGGGACCGTGAACACTGAAGCTTTCTTT.

This sequence joins TRBV5-6 and TRBJ1-2; 7 bases match TRBD1. J lost 4 bases, V lost 0 bases, and 6 bases had no gene match. Per germline, CDR1 SGHDT and CDR2 YYEEEE. CDR3 length equals 15 residues. CDR3 DNA sequence: TGTGCCAGCAGCTTGGAGGGACAGCTAATCTATGGCTACACCTTC. Translation: CASSLEGQLIYGYTF.